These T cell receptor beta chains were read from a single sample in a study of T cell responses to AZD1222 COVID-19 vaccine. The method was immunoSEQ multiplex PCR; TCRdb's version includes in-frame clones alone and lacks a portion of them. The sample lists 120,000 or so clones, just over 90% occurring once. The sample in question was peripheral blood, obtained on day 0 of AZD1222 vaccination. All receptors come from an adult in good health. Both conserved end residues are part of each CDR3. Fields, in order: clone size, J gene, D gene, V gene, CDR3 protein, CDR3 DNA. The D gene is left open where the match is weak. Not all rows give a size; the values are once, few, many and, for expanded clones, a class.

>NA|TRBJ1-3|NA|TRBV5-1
CASSWQGDTIYF
TGCGCCAGCAGCTGGCAGGGTGACACCATATATTTT
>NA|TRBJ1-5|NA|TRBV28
CASRRIGSNQPQHF
TGTGCCAGCAGAAGAATTGGGAGCAATCAGCCCCAGCATTTT
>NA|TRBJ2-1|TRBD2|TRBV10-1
CAIPGLGIVNEQFF
TGCGCCATCCCGGGACTAGGTATTGTCAATGAGCAGTTCTTC
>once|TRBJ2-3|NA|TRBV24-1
CATSERRRNTDTQYF
TGTGCCACCAGTGAAAGGAGACGGAACACAGATACGCAGTATTTT
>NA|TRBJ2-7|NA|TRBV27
CASSSRSPSARSYEQYF
TGTGCCAGCAGTTCCCGCTCCCCTAGCGCACGCTCCTACGAGCAGTACTTC
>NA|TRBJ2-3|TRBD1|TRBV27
CASRASQGDTQYF
TGTGCCAGCAGGGCGTCACAGGGGGATACGCAGTATTTT
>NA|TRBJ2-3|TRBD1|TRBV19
CASSAFTGERTQYF
TGTGCCAGTAGCGCCTTTACAGGGGAAAGAACGCAGTATTTT
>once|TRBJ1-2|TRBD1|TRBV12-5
CASGLSPDRGGDGYTF
TGTGCTAGTGGTTTGTCCCCGGACAGGGGGGGGGATGGCTACACCTTC
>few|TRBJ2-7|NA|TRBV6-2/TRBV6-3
CASSSRGHREQYF
TGTGCCAGCAGTTCCAGGGGCCACCGGGAGCAGTACTTC
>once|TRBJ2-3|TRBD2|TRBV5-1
CASSPGTSGRSTDTQYF
TGCGCCAGCAGCCCCGGGACTAGCGGGAGAAGTACAGATACGCAGTATTTT
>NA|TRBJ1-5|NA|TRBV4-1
CASSQERQGFGPQHF
TGCGCCAGCAGCCAAGAGCGGCAGGGGTTTGGGCCCCAGCATTTT
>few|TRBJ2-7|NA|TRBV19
CASSIFSGSSYEQYF
TGTGCCAGTAGTATATTTTCTGGAAGCTCCTACGAGCAGTACTTC
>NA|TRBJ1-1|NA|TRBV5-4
CATRSSGGPPTGNTEAFF
TGTGCCACCAGATCCTCTGGGGGGCCCCCTACAGGGAACACTGAAGCTTTCTTT
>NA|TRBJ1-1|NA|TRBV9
CASSAGLNTEAFF
TGTGCCAGCAGCGCTGGGCTAAACACTGAAGCTTTCTTT
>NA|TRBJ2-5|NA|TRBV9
CASSLGLGMGETQYF
TGTGCCAGCAGCCTCGGACTCGGCATGGGTGAGACCCAGTACTTC
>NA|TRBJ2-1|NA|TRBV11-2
CASSPSGYDEQFF
TGTGCCAGCAGCCCAAGTGGGTATGATGAGCAGTTCTTC